These T cell receptor beta chains were read from a single sample in a study of cytomegalovirus exposure and HLA in healthy donors. Sequenced by immunoSEQ multiplex PCR; TCRdb stores in-frame clones only, minus some. The table lists around 300,000 clones, roughly 90% of them singletons. The material sequenced was PBMCs. These receptors came from a woman aged 18 to 35 in good health and CMV-seronegative. The CDR3 runs from the conserved cysteine through the conserved F or W. D genes are given only for firm matches. Size values are once, few and many counts, or a class for expanded clones, and some rows have none.

.	TRBV14	TRBJ2-7	.	TGTGCCAGCAGCGGGGACTTCTCCTACGAGCAGTACTTC	CASSGDFSYEQYF
.	TRBV27	TRBJ2-7	TRBD2	TGTGCCAGCAGTTTGGGACTAACCTACGAGCAGTACTTC	CASSLGLTYEQYF
.	TRBV14	TRBJ2-1	.	TGTGCCAGCAGCCAAGAGGGGCCTTTGCTAGTGAGCTCCTACAATGAGCAGTTCTTC	CASSQEGPLLVSSYNEQFF
once	TRBV6-5	TRBJ2-2	.	TGTGCCAGCAGCCCAGGGCCGGGGGAGCTGTTTTTT	CASSPGPGELFF
.	TRBV4-3	TRBJ2-1	TRBD1	TGCGCCAGCAGCCATCCCACCCACACAGGGGGGTCGTCCTACAATGAGCAGTTCTTC	CASSHPTHTGGSSYNEQFF
.	TRBV29-1	TRBJ1-1	.	TGCAGCGTTGAAGACAGAAAGAACACTGAAGCTTTCTTT	CSVEDRKNTEAFF
.	TRBV7-2	TRBJ2-7	TRBD1	TGTGCCAGCAGCACAGAGACAGGGAACTACGAGCAGTACTTC	CASSTETGNYEQYF
.	TRBV28	TRBJ2-2	.	TGTGCCAGCAGTTTATTTGGAGGTAGCGGGGAGCTGTTTTTT	CASSLFGGSGELFF
.	TRBV9	TRBJ2-2	TRBD2	TGTGCCAGCAGCGTAGTTCGCCTAGCGGGAGACACCGGGGAGCTGTTTTTT	CASSVVRLAGDTGELFF
.	TRBV27	TRBJ1-4	TRBD1	TGTGCCAGCAGTTTGGGACAGGGGGTTGAAAAACTGTTTTTT	CASSLGQGVEKLFF
.	TRBV28	TRBJ2-2	TRBD1	TGTGCCAGCATTGACAGACAGGGTTCGAACACCGGGGAGCTGTTTTTT	CASIDRQGSNTGELFF
once	TRBV2	TRBJ1-1	.	TGTGCCAGCAGGGTATGGAGGACTGAAGCTTTCTTT	CASRVWRTEAFF
.	TRBV27	TRBJ2-1	.	TGTGCCAGCGCCTTACTACAGGGATTAAGCTCCTACAATGAGCAGTTCTTC	CASALLQGLSSYNEQFF
.	TRBV28	TRBJ2-1	.	TGTGCCACCCAGCCTGACAGCTACAATGAGCAGTTCTTC	CATQPDSYNEQFF
once	TRBV5-1	TRBJ1-2	TRBD1	TGCGCCAGCAGCTCTCCCGGGACAGGGGGCGGCTACACCTTC	CASSSPGTGGGYTF
.	TRBV25-1	TRBJ2-5	TRBD1	TGTGCCAGCCTACAAAGCCCCGACAGGGGGAAAGAGACCCAGTACTTC	CASLQSPDRGKETQYF
.	TRBV5-4	TRBJ1-1	.	TGTGCCAGCAGCCTCCGGGGCGGGGGTACTGAAGCTTTCTTT	CASSLRGGGTEAFF
.	TRBV27	TRBJ2-7	TRBD2	TGTGCCAGCAGCCACGACAAACTAGCGGGCGAATACGAGCAGTACTTC	CASSHDKLAGEYEQYF
.	TRBV5-4	TRBJ2-7	.	TGTGCCAGCAACTCGGGCGGGGACGAGCAGTACTTC	CASNSGGDEQYF
once	TRBV5-1	TRBJ1-2	.	TGCGCCAGCAGCTTGGTCGGGGTTTACTCTGGCTACACCTTC	CASSLVGVYSGYTF
.	TRBV19	TRBJ2-7	TRBD1	TGTGCCAGTAGTATAGCAGGGACAGCCTACGAGCAGTACTTC	CASSIAGTAYEQYF
.	TRBV5-8	TRBJ2-1	TRBD2	TGTGCCAGCAGCCCGAGGACTAGCGGGAGGAGTGAGCAGTTCTTC	CASSPRTSGRSEQFF
.	TRBV9	TRBJ2-7	TRBD1	TGTGCCAGCAGCTCCTCATGGGACAGACCTAGAGAGCAGTACTTC	CASSSSWDRPREQYF
.	TRBV7-6	TRBJ2-5	TRBD1	TGTGCCAGCAGCATGGACAGGGAAGGATGGTTGGAGACCCAGTACTTC	CASSMDREGWLETQYF
.	TRBV4-1	TRBJ2-7	TRBD1	TGCGCCAGCAGCCAAGGAACAGGGGTTTCCTCCTACGAGCAGTACTTC	CASSQGTGVSSYEQYF
few	TRBV27	TRBJ1-2	.	TGTGCCAGCAGCTCGCGGGTGGACTATGGCTACACCTTC	CASSSRVDYGYTF
once	TRBV29-1	TRBJ1-1	.	TGCAGCTCTCTGGACTCCGAGGCTTTCTTT	CSSLDSEAFF
.	TRBV9	TRBJ1-2	.	TGTGCCAGCAGCGTAGATGCGCGGGGCGGAGACTATGGCTACACCTTC	CASSVDARGGDYGYTF
.	TRBV11-3	TRBJ2-6	.	TGTGCCAGCAGCCCCCAGGGTGGCAGTTTTGGGGCCAACGTCCTGACTTTC	CASSPQGGSFGANVLTF
.	TRBV4-1	TRBJ2-1	.	TGCGCCAGCAGTCTCGCCCCGAGCAATGAGCAGTTCTTC	CASSLAPSNEQFF
.	TRBV5-1	TRBJ2-3	.	TGCGCCAGCTCGAGCGGAAACACAGATACGCAGTATTTT	CASSSGNTDTQYF
.	TRBV10-3	TRBJ2-7	.	TGTGCCATCAGTGAGCCATCCTCTAGGAGCCAGCGGCTCGAGCAGTACTTC	CAISEPSSRSQRLEQYF
.	TRBV19	TRBJ2-7	.	TGTGCCAGTAGTGCGGGACTTGGCTCCTACGAGCAGTACTTC	CASSAGLGSYEQYF
.	TRBV9	TRBJ2-7	.	TGTGCCAGCAGCCCCCGACCCGAGGCAGGAGGCTACGAGCAGTACTTC	CASSPRPEAGGYEQYF
.	TRBV5-6	TRBJ2-7	.	TGTGCCAGCAGCTGGACACCCCACGAGCAGTACTTC	CASSWTPHEQYF
.	TRBV9	TRBJ2-7	TRBD1	TGTGCCAGCAGTTCTGGACAGGCCTCCTACGAGCAGTACTTC	CASSSGQASYEQYF
once	TRBV2	TRBJ2-5	TRBD2	TGTGCCAGCAGTAGGACTAGCGGGAGCTTGGAGACCCAGTACTTC	CASSRTSGSLETQYF
.	TRBV28	TRBJ1-3	.	TGTGCCAGCATACCAGGAGGGGCCTCTGGAAACACCATATATTTT	CASIPGGASGNTIYF
.	TRBV2	TRBJ2-1	.	TGTGCCAGCAGTGAAGCGCCCGGGAGCTATGAGCAGTTCTTC	CASSEAPGSYEQFF
.	TRBV4-3	TRBJ2-3	.	TGCGCCAGCAGCCAAAAGGGGGTCACAGATACGCAGTATTTT	CASSQKGVTDTQYF
.	TRBV27	TRBJ2-7	TRBD2	TGTGCCAGCAGTTTCATACTAGCGGGAGGCTCCGAGCAGTACTTC	CASSFILAGGSEQYF
.	TRBV15	TRBJ2-1	TRBD1	TGTGCCACCAAGGGACCAGGGGGCAAACGAGATGAGCAGTTCTTC	CATKGPGGKRDEQFF
.	TRBV27	TRBJ2-1	.	TGTGCCAGCAGCACTAGCCCTAATGAGCAGTTCTTC	CASSTSPNEQFF
.	TRBV27	TRBJ2-7	TRBD1	TGTGCCAGCAGTCCCGGGACAGGCCCAGAGCAGTACTTC	CASSPGTGPEQYF
few	TRBV19	TRBJ1-1	.	TGTGCCAGTAGTACCTATGCAGGGATCACTGAAGCTTTCTTT	CASSTYAGITEAFF
.	TRBV6-5	TRBJ2-1	.	TGTGCCAGCAGCCCCCCCGGGATAGGGGGGCAGTTCTTC	CASSPPGIGGQFF
.	TRBV6-5	TRBJ2-1	TRBD1	TGTGCCAGCAGCAGTAGGGGACAGGGGTCTTACGAGCAGTTCTTC	CASSSRGQGSYEQFF
.	TRBV14	TRBJ2-7	TRBD1	TGTGCCAGCAGCCAAGGGTGGGACAGGGGGTTTTCCTACGAGCAGTACTTC	CASSQGWDRGFSYEQYF
.	TRBV28	TRBJ2-1	.	TGTGCCAGCAGTGACTATGGCGCAAAGTCATACAATGAGCAGTTCTTC	CASSDYGAKSYNEQFF
few	TRBV9	TRBJ1-5	.	TGTGCCAGCAGCCCTCAGGGATTCGAGCCCCAGCATTTT	CASSPQGFEPQHF
.	TRBV5-1	TRBJ2-5	.	TGCGCCAGCAGCCTAAATGAGCGGGTAGAGACCCAGTACTTC	CASSLNERVETQYF
few	TRBV6-5	TRBJ1-2	.	TGTGCCAGCAGGTTCCGGGGGGGAAGTATCTATGGCTACACCTTC	CASRFRGGSIYGYTF